The rows below give T cell receptor beta chains drawn from one sample of a study of monozygotic twins with cystic fibrosis. Data came from immunoSEQ multiplex PCR; TCRdb stores just in-frame clones and leaves some out. This repertoire shows about 36,000 clones, 75% to 90% found once; its top ten account for around 1.5%. The sequencing sample was made of blood. These receptors were collected from a girl aged 2 to 9 with cystic fibrosis. Each CDR3 is given with its conserved first and last residue. D genes are given only for firm matches. A row's size may be missing; if present it is once, few, many or a size class.

>TRBV19|TRBJ2-5|NA|NA
CATHPGSASQYF
TGTGCCACCCACCCAGGGAGCGCGTCCCAGTACTTC
>TRBV14|TRBJ1-3|NA|TRBD1
CASSPDPTGRTIYF
TGTGCCAGCAGCCCTGACCCGACAGGGAGGACCATATATTTT
>TRBV4-3|TRBJ1-5|NA|NA
CASSQDYQISNQPQHF
TGCGCCAGCAGCCAAGATTATCAGATTAGCAATCAGCCCCAGCATTTT
>TRBV4-1|TRBJ1-1|NA|TRBD1
CASSQGDRGLLNTEAFF
TGCGCCAGCAGCCAAGGGGACAGGGGACTCCTGAACACTGAAGCTTTCTTT
>TRBV4-1|TRBJ2-3|NA|TRBD2
CASSQGTSGGASTDTQYF
TGCGCCAGCAGCCAAGGGACTAGCGGGGGGGCTAGCACAGATACGCAGTATTTT
>TRBV2|TRBJ1-2|NA|TRBD1
CASSSRPGGRYGYTF
TGTGCCAGCAGTTCGCGGCCAGGGGGCAGGTATGGCTACACCTTC
>TRBV7-6|TRBJ2-5|NA|TRBD2
CASSLSLAGQLKTQYF
TGTGCCAGCAGCTTAAGCCTAGCGGGGCAATTGAAGACCCAGTACTTC
>TRBV6-6|TRBJ1-2|NA|NA
CASSYNLDTYYGYTF
TGTGCCAGCAGTTACAATCTCGACACGTACTATGGCTACACCTTC
>TRBV10-3|TRBJ2-3|NA|TRBD2
CAISDAGGPNTQYF
TGTGCCATCAGTGACGCGGGGGGGCCGAATACGCAGTATTTT
>TRBV4-3|TRBJ2-5|NA|NA
CASSQAGVGETQYF
TGCGCCAGCAGCCAAGCGGGGGTTGGAGAGACCCAGTACTTC
>TRBV2|TRBJ1-2|NA|NA
CASRPLRGWETNYGYTF
TGTGCCAGCAGACCACTTCGGGGCTGGGAAACTAACTATGGCTACACCTTC
>TRBV7-2|TRBJ2-5|NA|NA
CASSPEEGLKTQYF
TGTGCCAGCAGTCCCGAGGAGGGGTTAAAGACCCAGTACTTC
>TRBV11-2|TRBJ1-5|once|TRBD1
CASSPGQNGYQPQHF
TGTGCCAGCAGCCCGGGACAGAACGGTTATCAGCCCCAGCATTTT
>TRBV18|TRBJ1-1|once|NA
CASSPGPLNTEAFF
TGTGCCAGCTCCCCGGGACCTTTGAACACTGAAGCTTTCTTT
>TRBV4-2|TRBJ1-3|NA|NA
CASSQSENTIYF
TGTGCCAGCAGCCAATCGGAAAACACCATATATTTT
>TRBV4-1|TRBJ2-7|few|NA
CANSQDGDQQYF
TGCGCCAACAGCCAAGATGGGGATCAGCAGTACTTC
>TRBV7-9|TRBJ1-1|NA|NA
CASSLTEAFF
TGTGCCAGCAGCTTAACGGAAGCTTTCTTT
>TRBV7-8|TRBJ1-3|few|NA
CASSSRDVNTIYF
TGTGCCAGCAGCTCTCGTGACGTAAACACCATATATTTT
>TRBV9|TRBJ2-3|NA|NA
CASSVQAPSTDTQYF
TGTGCCAGCAGCGTGCAGGCTCCTAGCACAGATACGCAGTATTTT
>TRBV4-1|TRBJ2-5|NA|NA
CASSQGMLLPPQETQYF
TGCGCCAGCAGCCAAGGAATGCTTCTCCCCCCCCAAGAGACCCAGTACTTC
>TRBV1|TRBJ2-3|NA|NA
CTSSQDPHGLAGPDTQYF
TGCACCAGCAGCCAAGACCCCCATGGACTAGCGGGGCCGGATACGCAGTATTTT
>TRBV5-4|TRBJ2-7|NA|TRBD1
CASSAIGDRRSYEQYF
TGTGCCAGCAGCGCCATCGGGGACAGGAGATCCTACGAGCAGTACTTC
>TRBV11-1|TRBJ1-1|NA|TRBD1
CASSLEGANTEAFF
TGTGCCAGCAGCTTAGAGGGGGCAAACACTGAAGCTTTCTTT
>TRBV30|TRBJ1-3|NA|TRBD1
CAWSAGDRGIGNTIYF
TGTGCCTGGAGTGCCGGGGACAGGGGGATAGGAAACACCATATATTTT
>TRBV7-2|TRBJ2-1|NA|TRBD1
CASSPGTGNRNEQFF
TGTGCCAGCAGTCCCGGGACAGGGAACCGCAATGAGCAGTTCTTC
>TRBV6-1|TRBJ2-5|NA|TRBD2
CASSGPTSGGAETQYF
TGTGCCAGCAGTGGCCCGACTAGCGGGGGGGCAGAGACCCAGTACTTC
>TRBV5-1|TRBJ2-7|NA|TRBD1
CASSQGTGSDEQYF
TGCGCCAGCAGCCAAGGGACAGGGTCAGACGAGCAGTACTTC
>TRBV7-2|TRBJ2-3|NA|TRBD1
CASSWQGVTDTQYF
TGTGCCAGCAGCTGGCAGGGGGTCACAGATACGCAGTATTTT
>TRBV4-3|TRBJ1-5|NA|NA
CASSQIFTGQPQHF
TGCGCCAGCAGCCAGATTTTCACGGGTCAGCCCCAGCATTTT
>TRBV7-9|TRBJ2-2|once|NA
CASSLSLTGPGELFF
TGTGCCAGCAGCTTATCGTTAACAGGGCCCGGGGAGCTGTTTTTT
>TRBV30|TRBJ2-3|NA|TRBD2
CAWMGVVLAGSTDTQYF
TGTGCCTGGATGGGAGTGGTTCTAGCGGGGAGCACAGATACGCAGTATTTT
>TRBV5-1|TRBJ2-7|NA|TRBD2
CASSLVAGGPTYEQYF
TGCGCCAGCAGCTTAGTCGCGGGGGGCCCAACTTACGAGCAGTACTTC
>TRBV5-1|TRBJ1-6|NA|NA
CASSSRPSAVFDSPLHF
TGCGCCAGCAGCTCGCGACCTTCGGCAGTATTTGATTCACCCCTCCACTTT
>TRBV7-2|TRBJ2-7|once|NA
CASSLALFYEQYF
TGTGCCAGCAGCTTAGCGCTATTCTACGAGCAGTACTTC
>TRBV7-9|TRBJ1-6|NA|NA
CASSLVGTNSPLHF
TGTGCCAGCAGCTTAGTAGGGACTAATTCACCCCTCCACTTT
>TRBV30|TRBJ1-1|NA|TRBD1
CAWSTRQGSTEAFF
TGTGCCTGGAGTACACGACAGGGGTCCACTGAAGCTTTCTTT
>TRBV19|TRBJ1-6|once|TRBD1
CASSPTGRSDRGDSPLHF
TGTGCCAGTAGCCCCACCGGCAGAAGTGACAGGGGAGATTCACCCCTCCACTTT
>TRBV19|TRBJ1-2|NA|NA
CASSIEWGKGYTF
TGTGCCAGTAGTATCGAGTGGGGAAAAGGCTACACCTTC
>TRBV7-9|TRBJ2-3|once|NA
CASSSPTLGGHADTQYF
TGTGCCAGCAGCTCGCCAACATTAGGGGGTCACGCAGATACGCAGTATTTT
>TRBV19|TRBJ2-7|once|NA
CASSSGGPYEQYF
TGTGCCAGTAGTAGTGGGGGGCCCTACGAGCAGTACTTC
>TRBV30|TRBJ1-1|NA|NA
CAWSTFPAGPRRAEAFF
TGTGCCTGGAGTACGTTCCCCGCAGGCCCCCGAAGGGCTGAAGCTTTCTTT